This TCR beta chain was retrieved from a study of regulatory T cells in long-lasting Graves disease. Study overall: Freshly diagnosed Graves' patients had used antithyroid drugs for under 3 months.

In building TCR beta libraries, iRepertoire HTBI primers were used together with Arm-PCR of CDR3 regions. As processed by the authors: The samples yielded 50 to 80 TRBV and around 13 TRBJ segments. TCRdb processed the multiplex PCR reads anew with MiXCR; each CDR3 protein has one entry. It is TCRdb's table, rather than the study itself, that gives the V and J calls and clone size. The sample shows more than 450,000 distinct CDR3 sequences, more than 10% of them seen only once. Noted time point: newly diagnosed GD, antithyroid drugs for less than 3 months. PBMC RNA served as the TCR library source. The CDR3 covers 15 residues. The germline CDR1 and CDR2 sequences are LNHDA and SQIVND (reference sequence). V shed 4 bases and J shed 2 bases, with 14 bases lying between them. A further study also used this sample, focusing on T cells in Graves' hyperthyroidism and ophthalmopathy. In that study: Using the HTBI primer set, a first-round RT-PCR was run on the TCR CDR3.

The sequences come from peripheral blood mononuclear cells (PBMCs), collected at new diagnosis, from a patient treated with antithyroid drugs. The sequence was obtained from a woman in her 30s with Graves disease. The chain combines TRBV19 with TRBJ1-1; D remains unclear. CDR3 sequence: CASSTPGKTNTEAFF. In DNA, the CDR3 is TGTGCCAGTAGTACGCCCGGGAAAACTAACACTGAAGCTTTCTTT. The whole variable domain, remainder taken from reference TRBV19 and TRBJ1-1, is DGGITQSPKYLFRKEGQNVTLSCEQNLNHDAMYWYRQDPGQGLRLIYYSQIVNDFQKGDIAEGYSVSREKKESFPLTVTSAQKNPTAFYLCASSTPGKTNTEAFFGQGTRLTVV.